This T cell receptor beta chain was sequenced during a study of control samples from healthy donors and cancer patients. Measured with immunoSEQ multiplex PCR; TCRdb has only the in-frame clones, and not every one. The table records 150,000 to 200,000 clones, roughly nine tenths of them present only once. CDR1 and CDR2 (germline): WNHNN, SYGVQD (reference sequence). The ends were cut back, 4 bases at V and 7 bases at J, with 10 bases in the middle. CDR3 length equals 12 residues. The receptor comes from a man aged 25-40 years in good health. Sequenced material: blood. V gene TRBV10-1 combines with J gene TRBJ1-1, with D possibly being TRBD1 (5 bases). The CDR3 loop is CASSGGGSEAFF. The CDR3 DNA sequence: TGCGCCAGCAGTGGGGGCGGGAGTGAAGCTTTCTTT.